A selection of T cell receptor beta chains follows, all from one sample in a study of human T cells and chemical hapten exposure. One entry per CDR3 protein results from TCRdb running MiXCR on the RACE reads. The sample holds 100,000 to 150,000 distinct CDR3 sequences, about 13% seen once. Source: whole blood, taken in connection with sensitization to the hapten diphenylcyclopropenone (DPC). These TCRs come from a woman under 30 with alopecia areata. Some clones in this sample may be carry-over from other donors' samples. Both conserved end residues are part of each CDR3.

V	length	J	CDR3
TRBV7-6	17	TRBJ2-2	CASSTSALAMNTGELFF
TRBV28	15	TRBJ2-3	CASSPGLASTDTQYF
TRBV4-1	15	TRBJ1-5	CASSPKFTAKDPQHF
TRBV25-1	14	TRBJ2-7	CASSDPESSYEQYF
TRBV12-3/TRBV12-4	13	TRBJ1-2	CASSFGQGGGYTF
TRBV20-1	16	TRBJ2-7	CSARDHGGDALYEQYF
TRBV29-1	12	TRBJ2-7	CSVEGWSSEQYF
TRBV5-1	15	TRBJ2-7	CASSLAPSGGYEQYF
TRBV23-1	16	TRBJ2-7	CASSQSRASKSYEQYF
TRBV7-9	16	TRBJ2-4	CASSSTGGSAKNIQYF
TRBV7-2	14	TRBJ2-5	CASSLVEGQETQYF
TRBV5-1	11	TRBJ2-7	CASSSSGSLHF
TRBV2	15	TRBJ2-3	CASSSGTGQTDTQYF
TRBV11-3	13	TRBJ1-1	CASSLDPRSEAFF
TRBV30	12	TRBJ2-5	CAWGARQETQYF
TRBV3-1	16	TRBJ2-2	CASSQSDRASAGELFF
TRBV11-3	16	TRBJ2-2	CASNPSGTANTGELFF
TRBV4-3	16	TRBJ2-1	CASSQDPGGPYNEQFF
TRBV4-3	17	TRBJ2-2	CASSQGSIRTRTGELFF
TRBV27	13	TRBJ2-7	CASSLGPTYEQYF
TRBV3-1	14	TRBJ1-6	CASSQDHGNSPLHF
TRBV29-1	13	TRBJ2-1	CSVGQGLDNEQFF
TRBV3-1	13	TRBJ2-1	CASSQDMGHEQFF
TRBV6-4	16	TRBJ2-2	CASSQDSHANTGELFF
TRBV7-9	12	TRBJ2-7	CASSRDGYEQYF
TRBV5-1	14	TRBJ2-1	CASSLVAGSNEQFF
TRBV7-2	14	TRBJ1-2	CASSSYWVNYGYTF
TRBV7-9	15	TRBJ2-1	CASSLRIVSENEQFF
TRBV19	15	TRBJ2-7	CASSIGLAGRYEQYF
TRBV4-2	13	TRBJ2-7	CASSRGSSYEQYF
TRBV5-1	15	TRBJ2-3	CASRNGTAPRDTQYF
TRBV29-1	16	TRBJ1-1	CSVDQEAGIMNTEAFF
TRBV7-2	13	TRBJ2-7	CASSFATNYEQYF